This is a list of T cell receptor beta chains from one sample in a study of OX40 agonist ivuxolimab in advanced cancers. Repertoires were generated with immunoSEQ multiplex PCR, while TCRdb's copy carries only in-frame clones and drops some. Of under 60,000 clones detected, roughly nine tenths appear once; the ten largest clones hold 4.8%. The sample here was CD4+ or CD8+ T cells sorted from blood, taken in a trial of the OX40 agonist ivuxolimab. The receptors were gathered from an adult with an advanced solid tumor such as melanoma, head and neck, liver or kidney cancer. Each CDR3 is given with its conserved first and last residue. Fields, in order: clone size, V gene, D gene, J gene, CDR3 protein, CDR3 DNA. D genes are given only for firm matches. Size is omitted from some rows. Given values are once, few, many or a class for expanded clones.

.,TRBV29-1,TRBD1,TRBJ1-6,CSVVPRGRRARNSPLHF,TGCAGCGTTGTACCCAGGGGGCGGCGGGCGCGGAATTCACCCCTCCACTTT
.,TRBV23-1,.,TRBJ2-7,CASSQCDGTYEQYF,TGCGCCAGCAGTCAATGCGACGGGACGTACGAGCAGTACTTC
.,TRBV19,TRBD1,TRBJ1-1,CASSTDRGNTEAFF,TGTGCCAGTAGCACCGACAGGGGGAACACTGAAGCTTTCTTT
.,TRBV30,.,TRBJ1-5,CAWSEGSPGQPQHF,TGTGCCTGGAGCGAAGGATCTCCGGGGCAGCCCCAGCATTTT
.,TRBV18,TRBD1,TRBJ1-4,CASSPRTGQGGREKLFF,TGTGCCAGCTCACCAAGGACAGGGCAGGGAGGTCGAGAAAAACTGTTTTTT
.,TRBV15,.,TRBJ1-1,CATSRDPGGTTEAFF,TGTGCCACCAGCAGAGACCCTGGCGGAACCACTGAAGCTTTCTTT
.,TRBV11-3,.,TRBJ1-5,CASSLSPDQPQHF,TGTGCCAGCAGCTTATCCCCCGATCAGCCCCAGCATTTT
.,TRBV5-4,.,TRBJ2-5,CASSVAGLQETQYF,TGTGCCAGCAGCGTGGCCGGCCTCCAAGAGACCCAGTACTTC
.,TRBV13,.,TRBJ2-3,CASSQSTDTQYF,TGTGCCAGCAGCCAAAGCACAGATACGCAGTATTTT
.,TRBV18,.,TRBJ1-5,CASSPTRSNQPQHF,TGTGCCAGCTCCCCGACCAGGAGCAATCAGCCCCAGCATTTT
.,TRBV4-2,.,TRBJ2-2,CASSQVQGTGELFF,TGTGCCAGCAGCCAAGTTCAGGGCACCGGGGAGCTGTTTTTT
.,TRBV10-3,TRBD2,TRBJ2-1,CAISEFSGRAYNEQFF,TGTGCCATCAGTGAGTTTAGCGGGAGGGCCTACAATGAGCAGTTCTTC
.,TRBV19,TRBD1,TRBJ1-1,CASSEDRSLAFF,TGTGCCAGTAGTGAGGACAGGTCTTTGGCTTTCTTT
.,TRBV5-1,.,TRBJ1-4,CASSAAVATNEKLFF,TGCGCCAGCAGCGCGGCCGTCGCAACTAATGAAAAACTGTTTTTT
.,TRBV19,TRBD1,TRBJ1-5,CASSPQGSHSNQPQHF,TGTGCCAGTAGTCCACAGGGGAGCCATAGCAATCAGCCCCAGCATTTT
few,TRBV27,.,TRBJ2-6,CASSLAPDSYSGANVLTF,TGTGCCAGCAGTTTAGCCCCTGACAGTTACTCTGGGGCCAACGTCCTGACTTTC
.,TRBV30,TRBD2,TRBJ2-3,CAWTWTSGSTDTQYF,TGTGCCTGGACCTGGACTAGCGGGAGTACAGATACGCAGTATTTT
.,TRBV11-2,.,TRBJ1-1,CASSLGEGTEAFF,TGTGCCAGCAGCTTGGGAGAGGGCACTGAAGCTTTCTTT
.,TRBV6-6,TRBD2,TRBJ2-2,CASRLADTGELFF,TGTGCCAGCAGGCTAGCGGACACCGGGGAGCTGTTTTTT
few,TRBV10-1,TRBD1,TRBJ1-1,CASSRDSSNTEAFF,TGCGCCAGCAGTCGGGACAGCAGTAACACTGAAGCTTTCTTT
.,TRBV19,TRBD2,TRBJ2-7,CASSPGLVAYEQYF,TGTGCCAGTAGTCCGGGACTAGTGGCCTACGAGCAGTACTTC
.,TRBV18,.,TRBJ2-7,CASSRDQLYEQYF,TGTGCCAGCTCACGGGACCAGTTGTACGAGCAGTACTTC
.,TRBV6-5,TRBD1,TRBJ2-7,CASSPGTDYEQYF,TGTGCCAGCAGTCCCGGGACAGACTACGAGCAGTACTTC
once,TRBV15,.,TRBJ2-3,CATSRDTYTQYF,TGTGCCACCAGCAGAGATACGTATACGCAGTATTTT
.,TRBV7-9,.,TRBJ1-2,CASSLPRTDLYGYTF,TGTGCCAGCAGCCTACCTCGGACAGACCTCTATGGCTACACCTTC
.,TRBV11-3,.,TRBJ2-7,CASSLASSYEQYF,TGTGCCAGCAGCTTAGCCTCCTCCTACGAGCAGTACTTC
.,TRBV28,.,TRBJ2-4,CASSFGQNKAKNIQYF,TGTGCCAGCAGTTTTGGGCAAAATAAAGCCAAAAACATTCAGTACTTC
.,TRBV5-1,.,TRBJ2-3,CASREDGRRTDTQYF,TGCGCCAGCAGAGAGGACGGGAGAAGAACGGATACGCAGTATTTT
.,TRBV11-3,TRBD2,TRBJ2-1,CASSVSTSGNEQFF,TGTGCCAGCAGCGTCTCGACTAGCGGGAATGAGCAGTTCTTC
.,TRBV27,TRBD1,TRBJ2-2,CASSIRTGNTGELFF,TGTGCCAGCAGTATCCGGACAGGGAACACCGGGGAGCTGTTTTTT
.,TRBV6-1,.,TRBJ1-5,CASSEEGGQPQHF,TGTGCCAGCAGTGAAGAGGGCGGGCAGCCCCAGCATTTT
.,TRBV9,TRBD2,TRBJ2-3,CASSVAPAGGLTDTQYF,TGTGCCAGCAGCGTAGCTCCAGCGGGGGGGTTGACAGATACGCAGTATTTT
once,TRBV23-1,.,TRBJ1-6,CASNQILGTLHF,TGCGCCAGCAATCAAATCCTGGGTACCCTCCACTTT
.,TRBV5-1,.,TRBJ2-5,CASSLLWRETQYF,TGCGCCAGCAGCTTGCTCTGGAGGGAGACCCAGTACTTC
.,TRBV6-1,.,TRBJ2-1,CASSEAQGSHNEQFF,TGTGCCAGCAGTGAAGCCCAGGGGTCCCACAATGAGCAGTTCTTC
.,TRBV28,TRBD1,TRBJ2-1,CASSFPDRAGEQFF,TGTGCCAGCAGTTTCCCGGACAGGGCCGGTGAGCAGTTCTTC
.,TRBV30,TRBD1,TRBJ2-7,CAWSVPPRTGIEDEQYF,TGTGCCTGGAGTGTACCCCCCAGGACAGGGATCGAAGACGAGCAGTACTTC